Presented here are 8 T cell receptor beta chains from one specimen sequenced in a study of cytomegalovirus exposure and HLA in healthy donors. PCR employed 60 Vbeta and 13 Jbeta primers. Clones were sequenced by immunoSEQ multiplex PCR, and TCRdb holds only the in-frame ones, with some missing. The sample has fewer than 200,000 clones; 68% are singletons. Sequenced sample: PBMCs. The source of these receptors is a woman between 18 and 29 years old in good health and CMV-seropositive.

This clone was seen once. The genes are TRBV14 and TRBJ2-7; maybe TRBD1 (6 bases). The V gene's germline CDR1 is SGHDN and CDR2 FVKESK. The CDR3 is 15 residues long. Trimming left V 2 bases short and J 2 bases short, with 13 bases between. In DNA, the CDR3 is TGTGCCAGCAGCCAAACAACAGGGCATCCCTACGAGCAGTACTTC. Its protein product is CASSQTTGHPYEQYF.

This chain uses TRBV29-1 with TRBJ2-3, with TRBD2 identical over 7 bases. The germline CDR1 and CDR2 sequences are SQVTM and ANQGSEA. V shed 4 bases, J shed 1 base, and the junction held 2 bases outside the gene matches. The CDR3 has 13 amino acids. This chain's CDR3 is CSVVAGGTDTQYF. In DNA, the CDR3 is TGCAGCGTTGTGGCGGGGGGCACAGATACGCAGTATTTT.

This clone was counted a few times. The chain recombines TRBV5-4 with TRBJ2-5; D gene ambiguous. The J call may be faulty, since TRBJ2-7 better matches the DNA end. The CDR3 totals 13 residues. Germline V gene sequence: CDR1 SGHNT, CDR2 YYREEE (reference sequence). The CDR3 DNA sequence: TGTGCCAGCAGCGTACCTCCTTGGTCCGAGCAGTACTTC. Its protein product is CASSVPPWSEQYF.

The sample holds a few counts of this clone. This chain's CDR3 is CASSWAGRSSTDTQYF. In DNA, the CDR3 is TGTGCCAGCAGCTGGGCTGGCCGATCTAGCACAGATACGCAGTATTTT. The chain couples TRBV13 to TRBJ2-3, with D unclear. Looked up from germline, CDR1 is PRHDT and CDR2 is FYEKMQ (reference sequence). The germline V and J ends were trimmed by 4 bases and 0 bases, with 14 bases remaining between them. The CDR3 consists of 16 residues.

The genes are TRBV6-5 and TRBJ2-1; 9 positions agree with TRBD1. CDR3 length: 14 amino acids. CDR1 and CDR2 from the germline V gene are MNHEY and SVGAGI. Trimming took 4 bases from V and 7 from J; bases not matched to a gene: 5. CDR3 DNA: TGTGCCAGCAGTTCGGTGACAGGGGGGAATGAGCAGTTCTTC. As protein: CASSSVTGGNEQFF.

This CDR3 is CASSYSGTEAFF. The DNA of the CDR3 is TGTGCCAGCAGCTACTCGGGGACTGAAGCTTTCTTT. The chain is built from TRBV7-3 and TRBJ1-1, with no clear D. V was cut by 4 bases and J by 5 bases, with 8 bases left in between. This CDR3 has 12 residues. CDR1 and CDR2 (germline): SGHTA, FQGTGA. The full variable domain, in which reference TRBV7-3 and TRBJ1-1 provide the parts outside the CDR3, is GAGVSQTPSNKVTEKGKYVELRCDPISGHTALYWYRQSLGQGPEFLIYFQGTGAADDSGLPNDRFFAVRPEGSVSTLKIQRTERGDSAVYLCASSYSGTEAFFGQGTRLTVV.

V usage is TRBV19 and J usage is TRBJ2-2; 8 bases are shared with TRBD2. The V and J ends lost 3 bases and 6 bases, in that order; junction bases with no gene match: 9. From germline, CDR1 is LNHDA and CDR2 SQIVND (reference sequence). The CDR3 extends over 16 amino acids. DNA for the CDR3: TGTGCCAGTAGTATTCTGTGGGGAGCGGGAGCCGGGGAGCTGTTTTTT. This translates into CASSILWGAGAGELFF.

As DNA, the CDR3 is TGTGCCAGCAGTACTGCCACCGGGACAACTAATGAAAAACTGTTTTTT. It codes for CASSTATGTTNEKLFF. This chain links TRBV27 with TRBJ1-4, with D unresolved. The CDR3 spans 16 residues. Per the germline V gene, CDR1 is MNHEY and CDR2 is SMNVEV (reference sequence). V was shortened by 5 bases and J by 0 bases, with 13 bases between the two germline ends. Full variable domain (missing parts from reference TRBV27 and TRBJ1-4): EAQVTQNPRYLITVTGKKLTVTCSQNMNHEYMSWYRQDPGLGLRQIYYSMNVEVTDKGDVPEGYKVSRKEKRNFPLILESPSPNQTSLYFCASSTATGTTNEKLFFGSGTQLSVL.